This TCR beta chain originates from a study of beta chain features in type 1 diabetes. Stem cell-like memory, regulatory, central memory and naive CD4+ cells were sorted via CD45RO/CCR7/CD25/CD127/CD95/CD27. The authors reverse transcribed all of the isolated RNA, so sequencing captured expressed TCRB transcripts. The table came from immunoSEQ multiplex PCR; TCRdb's copy has only in-frame clones and leaves some out. The sample yields 240,000 or so clones, about 70% seen once. Trimming removed 2 bases from V and 1 base from J, with 6 bases in between. CDR1 is ENHRY and CDR2 is SYGVKD in the germline V gene. The CDR3 covers 14 residues.

This chain links TRBV10-3 with TRBJ1-3; D remains unclear. The sequence was collected from a man aged 25-45 years in good health. The sequencing input was naive CD4+ T cells from blood. The CDR3 sequence is CAISEGSSGNTIYF. The CDR3 region has the DNA TGTGCCATCAGTGAGGGGAGTTCTGGAAACACCATATATTTT.